The 14 T cell receptor beta chains in this list originate from one sample, sequenced in a study of T cell responses to AZD1222 COVID-19 vaccine. Sequencing used immunoSEQ multiplex PCR; TCRdb keeps in-frame clones, though not all of them. Of around 180,000 clones in the sample, approximately 90% were seen once. Source: peripheral blood, taken on day 0 of AZD1222 vaccination. These receptors came from an adult in good health.

The chain joins TRBV24-1 to TRBJ2-3; the match to TRBD2 covers 12 bases. The CDR3 runs 16 residues. V shed 3 bases and J 8 bases; nucleotides not matched to a gene: 8. Germline V lookup: CDR1 KGHDR, CDR2 SFDVKD. The CDR3 bases are TGTGCCACCAGTGATCCGACTAGCGGGGGAGCAGGTACGCAGTATTTT. Its translation is CATSDPTSGGAGTQYF.

J is TRBJ1-2 and V is TRBV6-5; 9 nucleotides match TRBD1. Germline assignment: CDR1 MNHEY and CDR2 SVGAGI. V shed 2 bases, J shed 10 bases, and the junction held 5 bases outside the gene matches. The CDR3 consists of 13 residues. The CDR3 DNA reads as TGTGCCAGCAGTTACACCGGGACAGGGTTCTACACCTTC. This translates into CASSYTGTGFYTF.

The gene calls are TRBV29-1 and TRBJ1-2; no definite D call. Trimming shortened V by 8 bases and J by 6 bases, and 7 bases separated the two germline ends. The CDR3 runs to 9 residues. Germline CDR1 and CDR2: SQVTM and ANQGSEA. In nucleotides, the CDR3 is TGCAGCCTCTCGGATGGCTACACCTTC. Translated, it gives CSLSDGYTF.

The chain recombines TRBV7-9 with TRBJ2-3; D is ambiguous. There are 16 residues in the CDR3. V was pared by 2 bases and J by 0 bases, with 12 bases between. Germline V CDR1 and CDR2: SEHNR, FQNEAQ (reference sequence). In DNA, the CDR3 is TGTGCCAGCAGCTTACTTCTTTTATCCAGCACAGATACGCAGTATTTT. This translates into CASSLLLLSSTDTQYF.

The chain uses TRBV29-1 and TRBJ2-5; D assignment may be TRBD1 or TRBD2 (5 bases each). Germline CDR1 reads SQVTM; CDR2 reads ANQGSEA. Trimming removed 7 bases at V and 5 bases at J, with 35 bases between. The CDR3 spans 19 residues. The CDR3 is CSASHLVYRGYALEETQYF. CDR3 nucleotide sequence: TGCAGCGCTAGCCATTTAGTCTACCGGGGCTACGCGCTGGAGGAGACCCAGTACTTC.

This chain joins TRBV7-2 and TRBJ2-6; TRBD1 aligns across 9 bases. The germline V gene encodes CDR1 SGHTA and CDR2 FQGNSA. The V segment lost 5 bases and the J segment 2 bases; nucleotides outside the gene matches: 7. The CDR3 covers 17 residues. CDR3 in amino acids: CASSRDRVFPGANVLTF. The CDR3 coding sequence is TGTGCCAGCAGCCGGGACAGGGTGTTTCCTGGGGCCAACGTCCTGACTTTC.

The rearrangement joins TRBV6-5 to TRBJ1-3, with 8 bases aligning to TRBD1. Germline V gene data show CDR1 as MNHEY and CDR2 as SVGAGI. The CDR3 runs to 16 residues. V lost 0 bases to trimming and J lost 2 bases; unmatched junction nucleotides: 3. The CDR3 sequence: CASSYSGQGAGNTIYF. The CDR3 region has the DNA TGTGCCAGCAGTTACTCCGGACAGGGAGCTGGAAACACCATATATTTT.

The chain links TRBV4-2 to TRBJ1-1, with TRBD1 matching 7 bases. V lost 0 bases, J lost 1 base, and 8 bases stayed unmatched. The CDR3 runs to 17 residues. Germline assignment: CDR1 LGHNA and CDR2 YNFKEQ. CDR3 residues: CASSQDLVSGGNTEAFF. The CDR3 DNA reads TGTGCCAGCAGCCAAGATCTTGTATCAGGGGGGAACACTGAAGCTTTCTTT.

Here the CDR3 reads CASSFNSLTGEAFF. The CDR3 nucleotides read TGTGCCAGCAGTTTCAACTCCTTGACGGGTGAAGCTTTCTTT. The chain employs TRBV27 and TRBJ1-1; the D is unclear. Germline V CDR1 and CDR2: MNHEY, SMNVEV (reference sequence). The CDR3 runs 14 residues. Deletions cut 3 bases from V and 7 bases from J, with 15 bases between.

This chain joins TRBV5-4 and TRBJ2-1; 10 bases agree with TRBD2. V shed 4 bases, J shed 3 bases, and the junction held 4 bases outside the gene matches. The CDR3 covers 15 residues. Germline-derived CDR1 and CDR2 are SGHNT and YYREEE (reference sequence). The CDR3 DNA reads TGTGCCAGCAGCCTTAGCGGGGGGAACTACAATGAGCAGTTCTTC. Translation: CASSLSGGNYNEQFF.

This clone has a single count. J is TRBJ2-7 and V is TRBV27; D possibly uses TRBD1 or TRBD2 (5 bases each). There are 15 residues in the CDR3. Germline V gene data show CDR1 as MNHEY and CDR2 as SMNVEV (reference sequence). V was cut by 2 bases and J by 0 bases, with 11 bases left in between. CDR3: CASSLEGPDSYEQYV. The CDR3 DNA reads as TGTGCCAGCAGTTTAGAGGGGCCCGACTCCTACGAGCAGTACGTC.

The chain joins TRBV10-3 to TRBJ2-2, with D possibly called TRBD1 or TRBD2 (5 bases each). The CDR3 loop spans 17 amino acids. The germline gives CDR1 ENHRY, CDR2 SYGVKD. Trimming stripped 5 bases from V and 1 base from J, with 17 bases between. CDR3 sequence: CAISSTTGLLNTGELFF. As DNA, the CDR3 is TGTGCCATCAGTTCCACAACAGGACTCCTGAACACCGGGGAGCTGTTTTTT.

The chain couples TRBV6-5 to TRBJ2-1; 12 positions match TRBD2. The CDR3 totals 15 residues. Germline values: CDR1 MNHEY, CDR2 SVGAGI. V shed 6 bases and J 7 bases; nucleotides not matched to a gene: 7. The CDR3 DNA follows: TGTGCCAGCAGCATGGGGACTAGCGGGTGGAATGAGCAGTTCTTC. This sequence encodes CASSMGTSGWNEQFF.

The chain recombines TRBV6-2 or TRBV6-3 with TRBJ1-5; D is unclear. Germline CDR1 is MNHEY and CDR2 is SVGEGT. The V end was cut by 5 bases, the J end by 6 bases, with 8 bases between. The CDR3 consists of 12 residues. CDR3 residues: CASSTPGQPQHF. For the CDR3, the DNA is TGTGCCAGCAGTACCCCCGGTCAGCCCCAGCATTTT.